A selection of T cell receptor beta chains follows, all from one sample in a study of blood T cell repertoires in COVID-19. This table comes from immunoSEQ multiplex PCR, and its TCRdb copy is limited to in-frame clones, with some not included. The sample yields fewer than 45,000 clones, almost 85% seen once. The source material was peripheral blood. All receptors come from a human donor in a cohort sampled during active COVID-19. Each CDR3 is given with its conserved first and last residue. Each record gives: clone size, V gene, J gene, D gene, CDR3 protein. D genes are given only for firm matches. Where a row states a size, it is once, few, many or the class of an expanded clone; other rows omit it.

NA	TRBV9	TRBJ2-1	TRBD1	CASSVSLRGSSYNEQFF
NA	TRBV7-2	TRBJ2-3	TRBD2	CASYGGGSRADTQYF
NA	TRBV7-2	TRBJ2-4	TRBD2	CASSLRSSGVAKNIQYF
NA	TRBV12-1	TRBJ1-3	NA	CASNGGGSQGLSGNTIYF
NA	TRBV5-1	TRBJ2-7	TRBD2	CASSLAPSGTGEQYF
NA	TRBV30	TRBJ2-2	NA	CAWSGQGTGELFF
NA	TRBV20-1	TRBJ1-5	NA	CSASSGGRRQPQHF
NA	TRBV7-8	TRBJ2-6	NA	CASSLLGSSGANVLTF
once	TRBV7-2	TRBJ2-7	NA	CASSSQQDYEQYF
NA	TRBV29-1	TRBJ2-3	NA	CSVEGGGQAEDTQYF
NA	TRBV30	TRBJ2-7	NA	CAWSNPPSYEQYF
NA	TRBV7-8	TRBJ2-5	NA	CASSTLTRDRETQYF
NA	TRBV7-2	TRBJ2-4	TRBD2	CASSPYGDSGDIQYF
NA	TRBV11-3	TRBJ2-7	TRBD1	CASSKDRDYEQYF
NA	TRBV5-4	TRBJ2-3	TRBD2	CASSLALAGPTDTQYF
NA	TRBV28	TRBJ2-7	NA	CASTDWVTTEQYF
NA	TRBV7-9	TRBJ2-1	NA	CASNPAGHEQFF
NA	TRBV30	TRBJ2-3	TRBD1	CAWSGKEGQGRGDTQYF
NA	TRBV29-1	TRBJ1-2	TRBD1	CSLGGQGFGYTF
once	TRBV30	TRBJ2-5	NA	CAWSSGNKETQYF
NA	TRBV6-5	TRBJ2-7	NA	CASTFGGDLPEQYF
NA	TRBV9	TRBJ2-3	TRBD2	CASSVASGWGDTQYF
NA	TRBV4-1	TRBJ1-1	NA	CASSQDMSRARAEAFF
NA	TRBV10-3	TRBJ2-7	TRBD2	CAISDRLAGNPEQYF
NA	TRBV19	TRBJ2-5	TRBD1	CASSILQGAVETQYF
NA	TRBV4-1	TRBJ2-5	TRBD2	CASSMGLARQETQYF
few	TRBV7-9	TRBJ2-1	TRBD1	CASSTNPYRGHHNEQFF
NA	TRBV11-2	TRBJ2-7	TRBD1	CASSLVGQGDNEQYF
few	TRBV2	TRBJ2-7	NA	CAITRRGSYEQYF
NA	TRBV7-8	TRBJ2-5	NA	CASSLGREGTQYF
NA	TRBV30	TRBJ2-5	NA	CAWTGVGETQYF
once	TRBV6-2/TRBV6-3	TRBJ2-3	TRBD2	CASSSLAGEADTQYF
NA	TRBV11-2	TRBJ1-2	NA	CASSPSPGHQENYGYTF
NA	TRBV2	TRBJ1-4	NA	CASSQTGHEREKLFF
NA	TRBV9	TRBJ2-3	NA	CASSVQGSTDTQYF
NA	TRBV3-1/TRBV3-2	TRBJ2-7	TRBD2	CASSQGGREDEQYF
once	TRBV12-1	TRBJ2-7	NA	CASSFDRRRVQYF
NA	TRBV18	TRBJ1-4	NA	CASSPSQEGLGEKLFF
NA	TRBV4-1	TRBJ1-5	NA	CASSQDAGSSNQPQHF
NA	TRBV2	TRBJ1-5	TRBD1	CASSQTGEDQPQHF